A single T cell receptor beta chain is shown here with its context. Its antigen is not known. Sequencing targeted expressed TCRB transcripts, as all isolated RNA had been reverse transcribed. Only in-frame clones appear in the TCRdb table, and some are missing; sequencing was by immunoSEQ multiplex PCR. There are over 200,000 clones in the sample; about a tenth occur only once, and roughly 0.017% lies in the top ten. This entry comes from a study of beta chain features in type 1 diabetes. Findings of the study overall: All four CD4+ subsets of Type 1 diabetes patients contained TCRB CDR3s that were moderately but significantly shorter. Naive, central memory and Treg TCRB repertoires seemed to resemble each other more closely in patients than they did in healthy donors. A pattern of fewer insertions and more deletions at VDJ junctions was seen in type 1 diabetes patients. There was no resolution here of whether HLA type influences TCRB rearrangement.

Material: naive CD4+ T cells from blood. The source is a man aged 30-40 years with type 1 diabetes.

This chain's CDR3 is CASSSLGWTVNEQFF. Here the CDR3 DNA reads TGTGCCAGCAGCAGCTTAGGTTGGACAGTCAATGAGCAGTTCTTC. This chain links TRBV7-8 with TRBJ2-1; a possible D gene is TRBD1 (6 bases). V was shortened by 5 bases and J by 6 bases, with 17 bases between the two germline ends. Germline V gene data show CDR1 as SGHVS and CDR2 as FQNEAQ. There are 15 residues in the CDR3.